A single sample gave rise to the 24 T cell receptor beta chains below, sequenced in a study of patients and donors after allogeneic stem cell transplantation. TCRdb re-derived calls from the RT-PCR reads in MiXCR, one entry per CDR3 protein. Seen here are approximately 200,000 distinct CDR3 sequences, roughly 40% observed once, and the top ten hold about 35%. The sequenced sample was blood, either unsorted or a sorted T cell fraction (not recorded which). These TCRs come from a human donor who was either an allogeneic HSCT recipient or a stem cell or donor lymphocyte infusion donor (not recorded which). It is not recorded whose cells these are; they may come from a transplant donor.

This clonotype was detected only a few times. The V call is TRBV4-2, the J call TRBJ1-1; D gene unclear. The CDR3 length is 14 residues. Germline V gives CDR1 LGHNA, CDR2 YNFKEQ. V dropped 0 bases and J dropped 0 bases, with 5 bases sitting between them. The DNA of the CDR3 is TGTGCCAGCAGCCAAGACCAACTGAACACTGAAGCTTTCTTT. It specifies CASSQDQLNTEAFF.

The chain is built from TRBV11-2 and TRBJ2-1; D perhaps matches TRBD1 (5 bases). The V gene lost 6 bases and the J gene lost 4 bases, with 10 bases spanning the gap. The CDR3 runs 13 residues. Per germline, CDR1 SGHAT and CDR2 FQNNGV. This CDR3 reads CASRQASYNEQFF. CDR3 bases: TGTGCCAGCAGACAGGCCTCTTACAATGAGCAGTTCTTC.

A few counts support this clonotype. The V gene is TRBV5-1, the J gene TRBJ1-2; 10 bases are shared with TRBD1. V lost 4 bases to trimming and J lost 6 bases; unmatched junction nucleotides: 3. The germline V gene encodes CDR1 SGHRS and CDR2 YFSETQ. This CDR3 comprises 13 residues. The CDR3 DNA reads TGCGCCAGCAGCCAGGGACAGGGGCATGGCTACACCTTC. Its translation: CASSQGQGHGYTF. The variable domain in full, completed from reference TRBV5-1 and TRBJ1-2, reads KAGVTQTPRYLIKTRGQQVTLSCSPISGHRSVSWYQQTPGQGLQFLFEYFSETQRNKGNFPGRFSGRQFSNSRSEMNVSTLELGDSALYLCASSQGQGHGYTFGSGTRLTVV.

The CDR3 DNA follows: TGTGCCAGCAGCTTAATGGCGGGAGGAAGTAATGAGCAGTTCTTC. Residues: CASSLMAGGSNEQFF. The J gene is TRBJ2-1, the V gene TRBV11-2; 8 bases map to TRBD2. Germline trimming cut 2 bases from V and 7 bases from J; bases unmatched to any gene: 7. The CDR3 covers 15 residues. Germline CDR1 is SGHAT and CDR2 is FQNNGV.

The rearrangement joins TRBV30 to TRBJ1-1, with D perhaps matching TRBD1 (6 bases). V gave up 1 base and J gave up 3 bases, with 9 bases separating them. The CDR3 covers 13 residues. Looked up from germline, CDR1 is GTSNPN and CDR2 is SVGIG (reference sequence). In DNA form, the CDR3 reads TGTGCCTGGAGTGCCGAGGGGGACACTGAAGCTTTCTTT. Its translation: CAWSAEGDTEAFF.

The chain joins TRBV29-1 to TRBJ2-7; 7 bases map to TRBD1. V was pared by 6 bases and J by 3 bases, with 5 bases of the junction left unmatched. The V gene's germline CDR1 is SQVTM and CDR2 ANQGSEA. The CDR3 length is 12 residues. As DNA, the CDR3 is TGCAGCGTGGGACAGAACCTCTACGAGCAGTACTTC. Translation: CSVGQNLYEQYF.

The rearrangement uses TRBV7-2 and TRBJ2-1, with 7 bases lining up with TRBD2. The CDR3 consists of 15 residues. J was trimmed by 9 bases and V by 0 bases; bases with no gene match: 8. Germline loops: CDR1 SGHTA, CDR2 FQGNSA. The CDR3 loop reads CASSLAGGPYSEQFF. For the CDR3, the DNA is TGTGCCAGCAGCTTAGCGGGAGGGCCGTATAGTGAGCAGTTCTTC.

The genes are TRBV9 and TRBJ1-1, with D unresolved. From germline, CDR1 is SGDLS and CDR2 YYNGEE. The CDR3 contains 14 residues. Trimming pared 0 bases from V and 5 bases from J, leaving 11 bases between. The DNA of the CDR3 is TGTGCCAGCAGCGTAGAGGCAGAATGGACTGAAGCTTTCTTT. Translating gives CASSVEAEWTEAFF.

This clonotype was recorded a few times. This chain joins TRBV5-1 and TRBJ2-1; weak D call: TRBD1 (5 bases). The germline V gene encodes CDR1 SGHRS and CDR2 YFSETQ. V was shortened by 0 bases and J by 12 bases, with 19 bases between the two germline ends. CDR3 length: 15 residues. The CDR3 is CASSLEGLSNKGQFF. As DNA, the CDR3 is TGCGCCAGCAGCTTGGAGGGGCTATCCAATAAAGGGCAGTTCTTC.

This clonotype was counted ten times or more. Written as DNA, the CDR3 is TGCAGCTTCGGGCAGGGAGGTACTGAAGCTTTCTTT. It translates to CSFGQGGTEAFF. This chain links TRBV29-1 with TRBJ1-1; the D gene is possibly TRBD1 (5 bases). CDR1 and CDR2 (germline): SQVTM, ANQGSEA. The CDR3 runs 12 residues. With 8 bases removed from V and 5 bases from J, the gap between germline ends came to 15 bases.

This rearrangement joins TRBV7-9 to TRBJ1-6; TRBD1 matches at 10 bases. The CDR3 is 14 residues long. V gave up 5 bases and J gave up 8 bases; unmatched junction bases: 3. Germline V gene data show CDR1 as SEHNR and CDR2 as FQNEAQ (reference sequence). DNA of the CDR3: TGTGCCAGCAGCGACGGGACAGGGGATTCACCCCTCCACTTT. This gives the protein CASSDGTGDSPLHF.

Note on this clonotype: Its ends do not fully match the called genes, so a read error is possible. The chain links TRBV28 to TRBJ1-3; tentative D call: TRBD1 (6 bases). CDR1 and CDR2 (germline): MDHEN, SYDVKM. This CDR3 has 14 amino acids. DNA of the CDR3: TGTACCAGCAGCCCCGGGGGGCTTGGAAACACCATATATTTT. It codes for CTSSPGGLGNTIYF.

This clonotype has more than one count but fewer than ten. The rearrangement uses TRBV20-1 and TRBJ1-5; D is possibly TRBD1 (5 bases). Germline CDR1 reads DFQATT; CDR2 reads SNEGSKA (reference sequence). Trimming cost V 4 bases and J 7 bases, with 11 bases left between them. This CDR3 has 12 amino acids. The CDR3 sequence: CSAIQGVQPQHF. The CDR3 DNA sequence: TGCAGTGCTATACAAGGGGTCCAGCCCCAGCATTTT.

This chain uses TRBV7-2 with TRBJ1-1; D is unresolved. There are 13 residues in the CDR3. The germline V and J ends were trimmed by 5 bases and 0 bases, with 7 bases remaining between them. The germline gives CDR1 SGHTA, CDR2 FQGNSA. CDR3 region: CASSVSMNTEAFF. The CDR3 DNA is TGTGCCAGCAGCGTCTCCATGAACACTGAAGCTTTCTTT. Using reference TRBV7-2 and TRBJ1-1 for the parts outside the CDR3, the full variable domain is GAGVSQSPSNKVTEKGKDVELRCDPISGHTALYWYRQSLGQGLEFLIYFQGNSAPDKSGLPSDRFSAERTGGSVSTLTIQRTQQEDSAVYLCASSVSMNTEAFFGQGTRLTVV.

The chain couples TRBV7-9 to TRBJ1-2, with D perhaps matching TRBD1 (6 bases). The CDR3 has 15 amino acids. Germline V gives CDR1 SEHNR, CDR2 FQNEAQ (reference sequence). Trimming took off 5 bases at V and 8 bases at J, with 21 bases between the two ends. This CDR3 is CASSLPGVGSWGYTF. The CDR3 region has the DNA TGTGCCAGCAGCCTCCCAGGGGTCGGGTCCTGGGGCTACACCTTC.

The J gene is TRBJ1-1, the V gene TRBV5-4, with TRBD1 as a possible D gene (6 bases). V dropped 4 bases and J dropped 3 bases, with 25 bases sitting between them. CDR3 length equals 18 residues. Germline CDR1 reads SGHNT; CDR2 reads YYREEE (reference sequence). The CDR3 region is CASSRGLIDQGGDTEAFF. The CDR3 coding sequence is TGTGCCAGCAGCCGGGGGCTGATCGATCAGGGAGGGGACACTGAAGCTTTCTTT.

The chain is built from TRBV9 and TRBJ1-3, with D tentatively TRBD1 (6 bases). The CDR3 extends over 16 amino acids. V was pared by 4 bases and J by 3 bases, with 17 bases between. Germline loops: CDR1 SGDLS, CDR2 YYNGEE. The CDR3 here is CASSLLDSLIGNTIYF. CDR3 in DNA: TGTGCCAGCAGCTTACTGGACAGCTTGATTGGAAACACCATATATTTT.

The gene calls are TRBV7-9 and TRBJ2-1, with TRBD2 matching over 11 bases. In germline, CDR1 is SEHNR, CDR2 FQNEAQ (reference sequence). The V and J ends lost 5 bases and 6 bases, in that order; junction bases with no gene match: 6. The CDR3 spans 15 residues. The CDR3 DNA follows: TGTGCCAGCAGCCTCCTTAGCGGGAGGGGCAATGAGCAGTTCTTC. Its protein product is CASSLLSGRGNEQFF.

The CDR3 loop is CASSILPGLAGRVGTDTQYF. The CDR3 region has the DNA TGTGCCAGCAGCATACTACCGGGACTAGCGGGGCGAGTTGGCACAGATACGCAGTATTTT. The chain couples TRBV7-2 to TRBJ2-3; 13 bases are a match to TRBD2. The junction had 15 bases not matched to a gene; V was cut back by 5 bases and J by 1 base. From germline, CDR1 is SGHTA and CDR2 FQGNSA. This CDR3 comprises 20 residues.

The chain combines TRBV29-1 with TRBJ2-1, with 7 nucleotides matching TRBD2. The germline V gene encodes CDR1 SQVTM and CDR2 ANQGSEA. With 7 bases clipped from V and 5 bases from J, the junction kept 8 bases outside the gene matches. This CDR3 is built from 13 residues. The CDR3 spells CSDKSGIDNEQFF. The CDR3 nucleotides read TGCAGCGACAAGAGCGGGATCGACAATGAGCAGTTCTTC.

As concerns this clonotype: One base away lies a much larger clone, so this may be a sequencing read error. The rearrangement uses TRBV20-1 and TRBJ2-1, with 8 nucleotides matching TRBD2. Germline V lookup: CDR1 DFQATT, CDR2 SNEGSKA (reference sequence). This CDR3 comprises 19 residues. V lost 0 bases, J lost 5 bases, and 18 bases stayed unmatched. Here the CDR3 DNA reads TGCAGTGCTAGAGATCCCCTAACGGGAGGGCCCATGGGAAACAATGAGCAGTTCTTC. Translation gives CSARDPLTGGPMGNNEQFF.

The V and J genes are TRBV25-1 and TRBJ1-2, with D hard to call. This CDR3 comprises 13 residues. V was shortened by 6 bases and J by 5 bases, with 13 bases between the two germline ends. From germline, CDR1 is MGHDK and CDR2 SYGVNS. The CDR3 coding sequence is TGTGCCAGCAGCGAAGAGAACCTATATGGCTACACCTTC. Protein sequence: CASSEENLYGYTF.

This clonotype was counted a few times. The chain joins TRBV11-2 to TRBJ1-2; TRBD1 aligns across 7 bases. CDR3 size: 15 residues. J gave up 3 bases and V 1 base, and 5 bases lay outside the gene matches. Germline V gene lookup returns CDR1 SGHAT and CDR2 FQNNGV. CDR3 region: CASSLGPGGHYGYTF. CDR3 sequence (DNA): TGTGCCAGCAGCTTAGGTCCAGGGGGGCACTATGGCTACACCTTC.

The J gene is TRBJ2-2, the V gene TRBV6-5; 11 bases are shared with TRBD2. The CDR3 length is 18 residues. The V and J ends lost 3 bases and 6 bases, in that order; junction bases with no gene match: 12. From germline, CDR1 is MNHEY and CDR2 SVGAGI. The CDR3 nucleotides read TGTGCCAGCAGTTATAGCGGGAGGGCCTTTTTGCTGCCCGGGGAGCTGTTTTTT. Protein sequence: CASSYSGRAFLLPGELFF.